What follows are 27 T cell receptor beta chains derived from one specimen sequenced in a study of shared clonotypes between healthy human individuals (dated by TCRdb to 2020 to 2021). The library was prepared using the immunoSEQ multiplex PCR assay. This is the immuneACCESS table as TCRdb keeps it, with only in-frame sequences that have V and J called. A part of the clones is gone; compared with another copy, unresolved V genes explain less than half, and the rest is unexplained. The sample yields millions of clones; over 85% were counted once. Jointly, the top ten make up about 0.39% of the sample. Sequences were obtained from naive CD4+ T cells from PBMCs. Explained via the paper, the cell subset or site label denotes: CD45RA+ positively selected. The receptors come from a man between 18 and 29 years old in good health. Some clones in this sample may be carry-over from other donors' samples.

This chain connects TRBV4-3 to TRBJ2-5, with D tentatively TRBD1 (6 bases). The germline V gene has CDR1 LGHNA and CDR2 YSLEER. V was trimmed by 0 bases and J by 5 bases, leaving 10 bases between them. The CDR3 has 14 amino acids. CDR3 loop: CASSQDAGEETQYF. The CDR3 coding sequence is TGCGCCAGCAGCCAAGACGCAGGGGAGGAGACCCAGTACTTC.

V usage is TRBV6-1 and J usage is TRBJ1-1; maybe TRBD1 (6 bases). CDR3 length: 15 residues. CDR1 is MNHNS and CDR2 is SASEGT in the germline V gene. V was trimmed by 6 bases and J by 1 base, leaving 15 bases between them. The DNA of the CDR3 is TGTGCCAGCAGCCCCCAGCCAGGGGCGAACACTGAAGCTTTCTTT. Protein: CASSPQPGANTEAFF.

The rearrangement joins TRBV5-4 to TRBJ1-1; TRBD1 matches 7 bases. Unmatched junction bases numbered 3, after V lost 4 bases and J lost 0 bases. Germline loops: CDR1 SGHNT, CDR2 YYREEE (reference sequence). The CDR3 has 14 amino acids. CDR3 amino acids: CASSRGQVNTEAFF. DNA of the CDR3: TGTGCCAGCAGCCGCGGACAGGTGAACACTGAAGCTTTCTTT.

This clone was picked up one time. The rearrangement uses TRBV28 and TRBJ2-1; D unclear. The CDR3 has 15 residues. Germline V gene sequence: CDR1 MDHEN, CDR2 SYDVKM. Trimming cost V 5 bases and J 0 bases, with 11 bases left between them. The CDR3 nucleotides read TGTGCCAGCAGTACCCTACCACCCTCCTACAATGAGCAGTTCTTC. It encodes CASSTLPPSYNEQFF.

With regard to this clone: The sample contains more than one DNA sequence encoding this CDR3. The rearrangement uses TRBV9 and TRBJ2-5, with 9 bases identical to TRBD2. Germline CDR1 SGDLS, CDR2 YYNGEE. Trimming removed 0 bases from V and 4 bases from J; junction bases left unmatched: 7. The CDR3 loop spans 16 amino acids. Here the CDR3 reads CASSVGLAGVGETQYF. CDR3 bases: TGTGCCAGCAGCGTAGGATTAGCGGGAGTGGGAGAGACCCAGTACTTC.

Remarks on this clone: This specimen includes other DNA sequences encoding the same CDR3. J is TRBJ1-3 and V is TRBV7-7; no reliable D call. V was pared by 1 base and J by 1 base, with 2 bases between. The germline V gene encodes CDR1 SSHAT and CDR2 FNYEAQ (reference sequence). The CDR3 consists of 13 residues. Here the CDR3 reads CASSLGSGNTIYF. As DNA, the CDR3 is TGTGCCAGCAGCTTAGGGTCTGGAAACACCATATATTTT.

V usage is TRBV28 and J usage is TRBJ2-7; the D gene could be TRBD1 or TRBD2 (5 bases each). The ends were cut back, 8 bases at V and 4 bases at J, with 30 bases in the middle. Germline assignment: CDR1 MDHEN and CDR2 SYDVKM. This CDR3 region has 18 residues. The CDR3 DNA follows: TGTGCCAGCTCCAGCGTTTATGGGGGATACTCCCGAGGGTACGAGCAGTACTTC. Its translation: CASSSVYGGYSRGYEQYF.

The chain joins TRBV4-2 to TRBJ2-7; TRBD2 agrees at 9 bases. V lost 3 bases to trimming and J lost 2 bases; unmatched junction nucleotides: 8. This CDR3 contains 16 residues. Germline V gives CDR1 LGHNA, CDR2 YNFKEQ. CDR3 residues: CASSQELAGHPYEQYF. The CDR3 coding sequence is TGTGCCAGCAGCCAGGAACTAGCGGGTCATCCCTACGAGCAGTACTTC.

The CDR3 reads CASRGGTGGLSAFF. CDR3 nucleotide sequence: TGTGCCAGCAGGGGGGGTACAGGGGGCTTGTCAGCTTTCTTT. This chain connects TRBV6-1 to TRBJ1-1; TRBD1 agrees at 9 bases. Looked up from germline, CDR1 is MNHNS and CDR2 is SASEGT. This CDR3 has 14 amino acids. The J segment lost 10 bases and the V segment lost 6 bases, leaving 12 bases of the junction unmatched.

The chain uses TRBV7-9 and TRBJ1-5; D not certain. Germline V gene lookup returns CDR1 SEHNR and CDR2 FQNEAQ (reference sequence). The length of the CDR3 is 12 residues. Deletions cut 3 bases from V and 8 bases from J, with 8 bases between. For the CDR3, the DNA is TGTGCCAGCAGCTTCTCGTTTGAGCCCCAGCATTTT. This gives the protein CASSFSFEPQHF.

Of note for this clone: The sample contains more than one DNA sequence encoding this CDR3. V gene TRBV7-2 combines with J gene TRBJ1-2; D gene ambiguous. The CDR3 runs to 12 residues. Deletions cut 1 base from V and 8 bases from J, with 8 bases between. Germline values: CDR1 SGHTA, CDR2 FQGNSA. The CDR3 DNA sequence: TGTGCCAGCAGCTTAGGACGCGGGGGCTACACCTTC. Its translation: CASSLGRGGYTF.

Notes on this clone: This sample also contains other DNA sequences that code for the same CDR3. This chain links TRBV5-1 with TRBJ1-1; D gene ambiguous. Trimming shortened V by 0 bases and J by 3 bases, and 9 bases separated the two germline ends. Germline V gene sequence: CDR1 SGHRS, CDR2 YFSETQ. CDR3 length equals 14 residues. CDR3 protein: CASSLEGWDTEAFF. In DNA, the CDR3 is TGCGCCAGCAGCTTGGAGGGATGGGACACTGAAGCTTTCTTT.

This clone was counted a single time. V and J are TRBV5-1 and TRBJ2-2; 7 bases agree with TRBD1. Germline loops: CDR1 SGHRS, CDR2 YFSETQ. The CDR3 is 16 residues long. The J segment lost 0 bases and the V segment lost 7 bases, leaving 9 bases of the junction unmatched. CDR3 protein: CASLRTGSTNTGELFF. CDR3 nucleotides: TGCGCCAGCCTCAGGACAGGTTCGACGAACACCGGGGAGCTGTTTTTT.

This sequence joins TRBV23-1 and TRBJ2-6; D unresolved. TRBV23-1 is identified as an open reading frame with a role that is uncertain. Trimming stripped 6 bases from V and 2 bases from J, with 5 bases between. The CDR3 is 13 amino acids. CDR3 sequence reads: CASRDPGANVLTF. CDR3 in DNA: TGCGCCAGCAGGGATCCTGGGGCCAACGTCCTGACTTTC.

The chain uses TRBV6-6 and TRBJ1-5; D gene unclear. CDR1 is MNHNY and CDR2 is SVGAGI in the germline V gene (reference sequence). The CDR3 totals 15 residues. V was trimmed by 2 bases and J by 0 bases, leaving 8 bases between them. CDR3 region: CASSYGEASNQPQHF. DNA of the CDR3: TGTGCCAGCAGTTACGGGGAGGCTAGCAATCAGCCCCAGCATTTT.

V is TRBV10-3 and J is TRBJ2-7, with D possibly being TRBD1 or TRBD2 (5 bases each). Trimming took off 3 bases at V and 0 bases at J, with 9 bases between the two ends. CDR3 length equals 14 residues. Germline V gene data show CDR1 as ENHRY and CDR2 as SYGVKD. CDR3 sequence reads: CAISDLGDSYEQYF. DNA of the CDR3: TGTGCCATCAGTGATCTGGGGGACTCCTACGAGCAGTACTTC.

The CDR3 spells CASSQRTGRGTGELFF. Here the CDR3 DNA reads TGCGCCAGCAGTCAACGAACAGGGCGGGGAACCGGGGAGCTGTTTTTT. The chain uses TRBV23-1 and TRBJ2-2, with D perhaps assigned TRBD1 or TRBD2 (6 bases each). TRBV23-1 is identified as an open reading frame with a role that is uncertain. Trimming pared 2 bases from V and 5 bases from J, leaving 15 bases between. This CDR3 contains 16 residues.

J is TRBJ2-2 and V is TRBV15, with 7 nucleotides matching TRBD2. Germline V gene lookup returns CDR1 LNHNV and CDR2 YYDKDF (reference sequence). Losses at the gene ends were 3 bases for V and 1 base for J; bases not matched to a gene: 5. The CDR3 extends over 16 amino acids. CDR3 in DNA: TGTGCCACCAGCAGCCGGGACTACTTGAACACCGGGGAGCTGTTTTTT. Translation: CATSSRDYLNTGELFF.

The chain joins TRBV2 to TRBJ1-2; D gene ambiguous. Germline V CDR1 and CDR2: SNHLY, FYNNEI. The CDR3 totals 14 residues. Trimming cost V 9 bases and J 0 bases, with 14 bases left between them. This CDR3 reads CASTEGGANYGYTF. CDR3 in DNA: TGTGCCAGTACGGAGGGAGGAGCTAACTATGGCTACACCTTC.

This clone was detected only once. The sample has other DNA sequences that encode this CDR3 too. The V and J genes are TRBV28 and TRBJ2-1; D may correspond to TRBD1 or TRBD2 (7 bases each). The CDR3 totals 13 residues. From germline, CDR1 is MDHEN and CDR2 SYDVKM. Between the trimmed V and J ends, which lost 2 bases and 7 bases, there was a span of 9 bases. CDR3 amino acids: CASSLQGGNEQFF. CDR3 bases: TGTGCCAGCAGTTTACAGGGGGGGAATGAGCAGTTCTTC.

The chain has TRBV6-5 and TRBJ1-1; 8 nucleotides agree with TRBD1. The V gene's germline CDR1 is MNHEY and CDR2 SVGAGI. V was clipped by 6 bases and J by 4 bases; unmatched bases: 10. CDR3 length: 15 residues. The CDR3 sequence: CASSPGQGWATEAFF. The CDR3 DNA reads TGTGCCAGCAGCCCCGGACAGGGTTGGGCCACTGAAGCTTTCTTT.

The chain recombines TRBV6-5 with TRBJ2-2; the D is unclear. Germline V lookup: CDR1 MNHEY, CDR2 SVGAGI. The CDR3 contains 14 residues. The ends were cut back, 0 bases at V and 3 bases at J, with 5 bases in the middle. CDR3 DNA: TGTGCCAGCAGTTACTCCGGTTACACCGGGGAGCTGTTTTTT. Protein product: CASSYSGYTGELFF.

The chain has TRBV11-2 and TRBJ2-3, with 10 positions matching TRBD2. This CDR3 has 17 amino acids. Germline V lookup: CDR1 SGHAT, CDR2 FQNNGV. V trimming: 5 bases; J trimming: 0 bases; junction bases outside the gene matches: 8. Written as DNA, the CDR3 is TGTGCCAGCAGCCGAAGCCCGACTAGCGGGAGCACAGATACGCAGTATTTT. As protein: CASSRSPTSGSTDTQYF.

V is TRBV25-1 and J is TRBJ2-3; possible D gene TRBD1, 6 bases. This CDR3 is 15 amino acids long. V lost 4 bases, J lost 2 bases, and 13 bases lay in between. CDR1 and CDR2 from the germline V gene are MGHDK and SYGVNS. The DNA of the CDR3 is TGTGCCAGCAGTGCGACAGGAAGAGTCACAGATACGCAGTATTTT. It encodes CASSATGRVTDTQYF.

In this sample, this clone turned up once. The chain couples TRBV25-1 to TRBJ2-2; 7 bases agree with TRBD2. There are 16 residues in the CDR3. Germline-derived CDR1 and CDR2 are MGHDK and SYGVNS. V shed 0 bases and J 4 bases; nucleotides not matched to a gene: 5. The DNA of the CDR3 is TGTGCCAGCAGTGAATACGGGGGAGGGCCCACCGGGGAGCTGTTTTTT. Translating gives CASSEYGGGPTGELFF. Together with reference TRBV25-1 and TRBJ2-2, the CDR3 gives the full variable domain: EADIYQTPRYLVIGTGKKITLECSQTMGHDKMYWYQQDPGMELHLIHYSYGVNSTEKGDLSSESTVSRIRTEHFPLTLESARPSHTSQYLCASSEYGGGPTGELFFGEGSRLTVL.

The rearrangement joins TRBV20-1 to TRBJ1-2; TRBD1 is a possible D gene (5 bases). The CDR3 is 11 residues long. CDR1 is DFQATT, CDR2 SNEGSKA, per germline (reference sequence). V gave up 5 bases and J gave up 3 bases, with 7 bases separating them. CDR3 sequence: CSAGADYGYTF. CDR3 nucleotides: TGCAGTGCTGGGGCCGACTATGGCTACACCTTC.

In this sample, this clone turned up once. The chain uses TRBV5-1 and TRBJ2-2, with D possibly matching TRBD1 (6 bases). This CDR3 has 12 amino acids. The V and J ends lost 2 bases and 8 bases respectively, with 7 bases between them. Germline CDR1 and CDR2: SGHRS and YFSETQ. CDR3 loop: CASSLQGGELFF. CDR3 sequence (DNA): TGCGCCAGCAGCTTACAGGGAGGGGAGCTGTTTTTT.